This is a list of T cell receptor beta chains from one sample in a study of CD8+ T cells in alopecia areata. This table comes from immunoSEQ multiplex PCR, and its TCRdb copy is limited to in-frame clones, with some not included. Among 100,000 to 130,000 clones listed, approximately 59% were seen once. Sequenced material: CD8+ T cells sorted from blood. These receptors were collected from a human donor in good health. The CDR3 runs from the conserved cysteine through the conserved F or W. D genes are given only for firm matches. Expanded clones get a size class; other rows say once, few or many, or leave the size out.

j_call | d_call | clone_size | v_call | cdr3_nt | cdr3_aa
TRBJ1-1 | - | - | TRBV5-4 | TGTGCCAGCAGCTTCCGAGGTGGCACTGAAGCTTTCTTT | CASSFRGGTEAFF
TRBJ2-1 | - | - | TRBV11-2 | TGTGCCAGCAGCTTAGTTGGAGCGGCCTCCTACAATGAGCAGTTCTTC | CASSLVGAASYNEQFF
TRBJ2-1 | - | - | TRBV30 | TGTGCCTGGACGGGACTGCAAGAGCAGTTCTTC | CAWTGLQEQFF
TRBJ1-5 | - | once | TRBV29-1 | TGCAGCGCCGGGCCCGGCAACAATCAGCCCCAGCATTTT | CSAGPGNNQPQHF
TRBJ2-5 | TRBD1 | - | TRBV29-1 | TGCAGCGTTGAAGATCTATCGGGGACAGGGGTAGAGACCCAGTACTTC | CSVEDLSGTGVETQYF
TRBJ2-1 | - | - | TRBV29-1 | TGCAGCGTTGACAGCTACAATGAGCAGTTCTTC | CSVDSYNEQFF
TRBJ1-2 | - | few | TRBV19 | TGTGCCAGTTCGGACAGAACTCACTTCTATGGCTACACCTTC | CASSDRTHFYGYTF
TRBJ1-2 | - | once | TRBV6-6 | TGTGCCAGCAGCCTCCCCGCGACCGGCTATGGCTACACCTTC | CASSLPATGYGYTF
TRBJ1-1 | - | - | TRBV15 | TGTGCCACCAGCAGAGATCGGGCAGACATGAACACTGAAGCTTTCTTT | CATSRDRADMNTEAFF
TRBJ2-7 | - | - | TRBV7-9 | TGTGCCAGCAGCCTCGCAACCTACGAGCAGTACTTC | CASSLATYEQYF
TRBJ2-5 | - | - | TRBV7-9 | TGTGCCAGCAGCCCTGACAGCCAAGAGACCCAGTACTTC | CASSPDSQETQYF
TRBJ2-5 | - | - | TRBV14 | TGTGCCAGCAGCCAAGATGGCGGACCCGGTCGTGAGACCCAGTACTTC | CASSQDGGPGRETQYF
TRBJ2-1 | - | - | TRBV28 | TGTGCCAGCAGTTCGGGACTGGAATCCCTCAATGAGCAGTTCTTC | CASSSGLESLNEQFF
TRBJ2-7 | TRBD2 | - | TRBV7-2 | TGTGCCAGCAGCTTAGCGTGGACTAGCGGTAAGGAGCAGTACTTC | CASSLAWTSGKEQYF
TRBJ1-2 | - | - | TRBV27 | TGTGCCAGCAGTTCCTTCGACAGCTATGGCTACACCTTC | CASSSFDSYGYTF
TRBJ2-1 | - | - | TRBV7-9 | TGTGCCAGCAGCTTAGTCAATGAGCAGTTCTTC | CASSLVNEQFF
TRBJ2-7 | - | - | TRBV5-6 | TGTGCCAGCAGCTTTGGGGGTCATATCCGGTACTTC | CASSFGGHIRYF
TRBJ2-4 | - | - | TRBV7-2 | TGTGCCAGCAGTTCCCGGGACGAGTGGGGAAACATTCAGTACTTC | CASSSRDEWGNIQYF
TRBJ2-1 | TRBD2 | medium-sized | TRBV4-3 | TGCGCCAGCAGCCAAGATGAACTAGCGGGGGGGTACAATGAGCAGTTCTTC | CASSQDELAGGYNEQFF
TRBJ1-2 | - | - | TRBV5-1 | TGCGCCAGCAGCTTGCTGGCAGGGTTTGGCTACACCTTC | CASSLLAGFGYTF
TRBJ2-2 | TRBD2 | - | TRBV2 | TGTGCCAGCAGTGAACCCGCGACTAGCGGGGGGCGGTACACCGGGGAGCTGTTTTTT | CASSEPATSGGRYTGELFF
TRBJ1-2 | TRBD1 | - | TRBV28 | TGTGCCAGCAGTTTCCTCGCAGGGGGCTATGGCTACACCTTC | CASSFLAGGYGYTF
TRBJ2-1 | TRBD2 | - | TRBV29-1 | TGCAGCGTTGAGACGGGGGGGCCGAATGAGCAGTTCTTC | CSVETGGPNEQFF
TRBJ2-7 | - | once | TRBV5-6 | TGTGCCAGCAGCGTCCTTCAGGGGATCGAGCAGTACTTC | CASSVLQGIEQYF
TRBJ2-3 | TRBD2 | - | TRBV2 | TGTGCCAGCAGCCCGGGACTAGCGGGGGGCCGCACAGATACGCAGTATTTT | CASSPGLAGGRTDTQYF
TRBJ2-1 | - | - | TRBV6-1 | TGTGCCAGCAGTCTTCCAGTGAGCTCCTACAATGAGCAGTTCTTC | CASSLPVSSYNEQFF
TRBJ1-2 | - | few | TRBV5-1 | TGCGCCAGCAGCTTCAGACGGAAGTTTAACTATGGCTACACCTTC | CASSFRRKFNYGYTF
TRBJ2-7 | - | once | TRBV5-1 | TGCGCCAGCAGTGCCCCAGACTGGGGTCACAACGAGCAGTACTTC | CASSAPDWGHNEQYF
TRBJ2-1 | - | - | TRBV10-2 | TGCGCCAGCTACCGGAAGAAGATTGCGTATGAGCAGTTCTTC | CASYRKKIAYEQFF
TRBJ2-7 | TRBD1 | many | TRBV28 | TGTGCCAGCAGTCCTTGGGACAGGTCCCCCGAGCAGTACTTC | CASSPWDRSPEQYF
TRBJ1-1 | - | - | TRBV28 | TGTGCCAGCAGTTTGGGACACCCGAACACTGAAGCTTTCTTT | CASSLGHPNTEAFF
TRBJ1-4 | - | few | TRBV4-1 | TGCGCCAGCAGCCAAAGGCCCGGGCCATGGGAAAAACTGTTTTTT | CASSQRPGPWEKLFF
TRBJ2-5 | TRBD2 | - | TRBV6-5 | TGTGCCAGCAGTACGCGGGGGGGTCAAGAGACCCAGTACTTC | CASSTRGGQETQYF
TRBJ2-7 | TRBD1 | - | TRBV29-1 | TGCAGCGTTGTACCGGGACAGGGCTACGAGCAGTACTTC | CSVVPGQGYEQYF
TRBJ1-1 | - | few | TRBV30 | TGTGCCTGGAGTTGGGGGGGGAACACTGAAGCTTTCTTT | CAWSWGGNTEAFF
TRBJ2-3 | - | - | TRBV4-2 | TGTGCCAGCAGCCAAGATTGGCCCCCCCTGGGGCACACAGATACGCAGTATTTT | CASSQDWPPLGHTDTQYF
TRBJ1-6 | - | - | TRBV28 | TGTGCCAGCAGCCCCGAACGACGGGACACGCTTAATTCACCCCTCCACTTT | CASSPERRDTLNSPLHF
TRBJ2-3 | - | few | TRBV7-6 | TGTGCCAGCAGCCTCCACAAAGGGATAACAGATACGCAGTATTTT | CASSLHKGITDTQYF
TRBJ1-1 | - | - | TRBV6-6 | TGTGCCAGCAGTTACCCGGCCCCGGAGAGGAGCACTGAAGCTTTCTTT | CASSYPAPERSTEAFF
TRBJ2-3 | TRBD2 | - | TRBV9 | TGTGCCAGCAGCCCTAGCGGGGTTAGCACAGATACGCAGTATTTT | CASSPSGVSTDTQYF